This T cell receptor (beta chain) was obtained from a study of blood T cell repertoires in COVID-19. Study at large: From the United States, Italy and Spain came samples of acute and convalescent COVID-19.

Methods used by the authors: Reference gene primer amplification gave estimated nucleated cell counts. Profiled with immunoSEQ multiplex PCR; TCRdb holds only in-frame clones, not every one. The D gene and trimming were derived from the DNA, and the V and J assignments and clone size from that table. The sample has 200,000 to 250,000 clones; just under 90% are singletons. The germline V gene has CDR1 SGHTS and CDR2 YDEGEE. V was pared by 5 bases and J by 1 base, with 18 bases between. The CDR3 extends over 16 amino acids. The rearrangement links TRBV5-8 to TRBJ1-1, with D tentatively TRBD1 (5 bases). The sequenced sample consisted of peripheral blood. This receptor was taken from a man aged 25 to 45 with COVID-19, enrolled during active disease. Written as DNA, the CDR3 is TGTGCCAGCAGACACCCGCTTGGGAGGGGGAACACTGAAGCTTTCTTT. Translating it yields CASRHPLGRGNTEAFF.